Below are 32 T cell receptor beta chains sequenced from a single sample in a study of molecular identifiers for immune sequencing clone quantification (dated by TCRdb to 2016 to 2018). Libraries were built with PCR. TCRdb names Illumina HiSeq 4000 as the instrument used. TCRdb ran its own pipeline on the public reads, namely fastp trimming at Q25 and MiXCR clone calling, and kept in-frame beta chains. Records with the same CDR3 protein are collapsed into one entry carrying the most frequent genes and DNA. The sample table holds about 320,000 distinct CDR3 sequences, of which over 20% were seen once. The ten largest clonotypes hold roughly 0.8% of the sample. Sample: naive CD8+ T cells from blood, with Jurkat cell RNA spiked in. This specimen's cell subset or site label, interpreted: FACS-sorted CD8+CD4-CCR7+CD45RA+ naive T cells. The receptors were sampled from a human donor in good health. Some libraries in this study had Jurkat cell RNA spiked in.

The V and J genes are TRBV27 and TRBJ2-4; D ambiguous. The CDR3 has 18 residues. Deletions cut 3 bases from V and 0 bases from J, with 18 bases between. Germline V gives CDR1 MNHEY, CDR2 SMNVEV (reference sequence). The CDR3: CASSLVGRVRQAKNIQYF. In DNA, the CDR3 is TGTGCCAGCAGTTTGGTAGGAAGAGTTCGTCAAGCCAAAAACATTCAGTACTTC.

This clonotype was observed a handful of times. The rearrangement links TRBV4-2 to TRBJ1-5, with 10 nucleotides matching TRBD1. Germline loops: CDR1 LGHNA, CDR2 YNFKEQ. This CDR3 comprises 17 residues. After removal of 3 bases from V and 8 bases from J, the junction contained 13 bases not matched to a gene. CDR3 in DNA: TGTGCCAGCAGCCAGAACAGGGGACAGGGGCTGTTGGAGCCCCAGCATTTT. Its translation is CASSQNRGQGLLEPQHF.

At least ten counts were recorded for this clonotype. This chain joins TRBV4-1 and TRBJ2-5; 8 bases agree with TRBD1. The CDR3 contains 13 residues. J lost 5 bases, V lost 2 bases, and 1 base had no gene match. The germline gives CDR1 MGHRA, CDR2 YSYEKL. The CDR3 here is CASSQRQGETQYF. DNA for the CDR3: TGCGCCAGCAGCCAACGACAGGGGGAGACCCAGTACTTC.

This clonotype was seen a handful of times. The chain carries TRBV11-2 and TRBJ1-1; 10 bases fit TRBD1. V trimming: 7 bases; J trimming: 3 bases; junction bases outside the gene matches: 11. The CDR3 contains 16 residues. Germline V gives CDR1 SGHAT, CDR2 FQNNGV. Here the CDR3 reads CASTPLPGQGDTEAFF. In DNA form, the CDR3 reads TGTGCCAGCACACCCCTTCCCGGACAGGGGGACACTGAAGCTTTCTTT.

With respect to this clonotype: A much larger clone is a single base away; this may be a read error. The chain has TRBV19 and TRBJ1-6, with 9 bases aligning to TRBD1. The CDR3 consists of 13 residues. Per germline, CDR1 LNHDA and CDR2 SQIVND (reference sequence). CDR3 loop: CASSADRGSPLRF. DNA for the CDR3: TGTGCCAGTAGTGCGGACAGGGGTTCACCCCTCCGCTTT.

V and J are TRBV27 and TRBJ2-7; D is undetermined. The CDR3 totals 12 residues. Deletions cut 6 bases from V and 4 bases from J, with 10 bases between. Germline V lookup: CDR1 MNHEY, CDR2 SMNVEV (reference sequence). CDR3 sequence reads: CASSSWGYEQYF. CDR3 coding DNA: TGTGCCAGCAGCAGCTGGGGATACGAGCAGTACTTC.

At least ten counts were recorded for this clonotype. The genes are TRBV5-6 and TRBJ1-4; D possibly corresponds to TRBD1 (5 bases). CDR1 and CDR2 (germline): SGHDT, YYEEEE. The CDR3 sequence is 15 residues long. The V end was cut by 5 bases, the J end by 3 bases, with 14 bases between. The DNA for the CDR3 is TGTGCCAGCAGTTCCGACTGGGGGGCTAATGAAAAACTGTTTTTT. It specifies CASSSDWGANEKLFF. The whole variable domain, filled in from reference TRBV5-6 and TRBJ1-4, reads DAGVTQSPTHLIKTRGQQVTLRCSPKSGHDTVSWYQQALGQGPQFIFQYYEEEERQRGNFPDRFSGHQFPNYSSELNVNALLLGDSALYLCASSSDWGANEKLFFGSGTQLSVL.

This sequence joins TRBV29-1 and TRBJ1-4; D ambiguous. V gave up 3 bases and J gave up 8 bases, with 19 bases separating them. Germline assignment: CDR1 SQVTM and CDR2 ANQGSEA. The CDR3 spans 15 residues. CDR3 nucleotide sequence: TGCAGCGTTGAGTCGGTGGGGATCCCCGGGGAAAAACTGTTTTTT. The encoded protein is CSVESVGIPGEKLFF.

Concerning this clonotype itself: A read error may explain this, as a much larger clone is one base away. V and J are TRBV20-1 and TRBJ2-3; a weak D match, TRBD2 (6 bases). Trimming shortened V by 6 bases and J by 2 bases, and 21 bases separated the two germline ends. CDR1 is DFQATT, CDR2 SNEGSKA, per germline (reference sequence). This CDR3 has 16 amino acids. Written as DNA, the CDR3 is TGCAGTGCCAACCGCACGGGTAGCGGTGACACAGATACGCAGTATTTT. It codes for CSANRTGSGDTDTQYF.

This chain joins TRBV20-1 and TRBJ2-2; 7 bases line up with TRBD1. The CDR3 is 16 residues long. V shed 6 bases and J 2 bases; nucleotides not matched to a gene: 12. Germline assignment: CDR1 DFQATT and CDR2 SNEGSKA (reference sequence). The CDR3 sequence: CSAQSLDRVNTGELFF. DNA of the CDR3: TGCAGTGCCCAATCTCTCGACAGGGTTAACACCGGGGAGCTGTTTTTT.

Only a few counts were recorded for this clonotype. V and J are TRBV18 and TRBJ1-5, with TRBD1 as a possible D gene (6 bases). The CDR3 consists of 16 residues. From germline, CDR1 is KGHSH and CDR2 LQKENI. Trimming took 3 bases from V and 2 from J, leaving 14 bases between them. The CDR3 sequence: CASSPYEEGGNQPQHF. CDR3 DNA sequence: TGTGCCAGCTCACCGTACGAGGAGGGGGGCAATCAGCCCCAGCATTTT.

At least ten counts were recorded for this clonotype. The chain has TRBV12-5 and TRBJ2-7; unclear D gene. This CDR3 is 12 amino acids long. The V end was cut by 0 bases, the J end by 4 bases, with 4 bases between. Germline CDR1 reads LGHNT; CDR2 reads FRNRAP. In DNA form, the CDR3 reads TGTGCTAGTGGTTTGGTACAGTACGAGCAGTACTTC. Amino acids: CASGLVQYEQYF.

This clonotype was observed many times. The rearrangement uses TRBV7-8 and TRBJ1-1, with 7 bases fitting TRBD1. This CDR3 has 14 amino acids. The germline V gene has CDR1 SGHVS and CDR2 FQNEAQ. The junction had 7 bases not matched to a gene; V was cut back by 5 bases and J by 4 bases. In nucleotides, the CDR3 is TGTGCCAGCAGCGTGTACAGGGGAGGCACTGAAGCTTTCTTT. This encodes CASSVYRGGTEAFF.

About this clonotype itself: It may be a read error: a sequence one base away is much more abundant. This sequence joins TRBV7-9 and TRBJ2-5; no definite D call. Germline V gene lookup returns CDR1 SEHNR and CDR2 FQNEAQ (reference sequence). V lost 5 bases, J lost 0 bases, and 10 bases lay in between. The CDR3 loop spans 14 amino acids. CDR3 region: CASSLEMYQETQYF. For the CDR3, the DNA is TGTGCCAGCAGCCTAGAGATGTACCAAGAGACCCAGTACTTC. The variable domain in full, completed from reference TRBV7-9 and TRBJ2-5, reads DTGVSQNPRHKITKRGQNVTFRCDPISEHNRLYWYRQTLGQGPEFLTYFQNEAQLEKSRLLSDRFSAERPKGSFSTLEIQRTEQGDSAMYLCASSLEMYQETQYFGPGTRLLVL.

This clonotype was seen a handful of times. The V gene is TRBV12-3 or TRBV12-4, the J gene TRBJ2-7; 10 nucleotides align to TRBD1. The junction had 8 bases not matched to a gene; V was cut back by 6 bases and J by 3 bases. CDR3 length: 15 residues. The CDR3: CASRPGQGSYYEQYF. DNA for the CDR3: TGTGCCAGCAGGCCGGGACAGGGGTCATACTACGAGCAGTACTTC.

This clonotype was recorded a few times. The gene calls are TRBV10-3 and TRBJ2-3; 9 nucleotides align to TRBD2. The V gene's germline CDR1 is ENHRY and CDR2 SYGVKD. The CDR3 is 16 amino acids. Trimming took 6 bases from V and 5 from J; bases not matched to a gene: 12. The CDR3, as DNA: TGTGCCATCAGCGACCCCGGGACTAGCTCCGGAGATACGCAGTATTTT. Its translation: CAISDPGTSSGDTQYF.

This clonotype came up many times. A read error is possible here, since a much larger clone lies one base away. This rearrangement joins TRBV5-6 to TRBJ2-7, with no clear D. CDR3 size: 13 residues. Per germline, CDR1 SGHDT and CDR2 YYEEEE. Trimming took 0 bases from V and 1 from J, leaving 5 bases between them. The DNA for the CDR3 is TGTGCCAGCAGCTTGGTGCAGTCCTACGAGCAGTACTTC. This codes for CASSLVQSYEQYF.

This clonotype was picked up a small number of times. This chain links TRBV18 with TRBJ1-1; 7 bases match TRBD1. The V gene end was trimmed by 5 bases and the J gene end by 0 bases; junction bases not matched to a gene: 9. Germline V CDR1 and CDR2: KGHSH, LQKENI. The CDR3 sequence is 16 residues long. CDR3 DNA: TGTGCCAGCTCAGACACAGGGGACCCCCTGAACACTGAAGCTTTCTTT. Translation gives CASSDTGDPLNTEAFF.

The table lists this clonotype with a few counts. The chain couples TRBV9 to TRBJ2-1; 9 bases line up with TRBD2. Germline V gene data show CDR1 as SGDLS and CDR2 as YYNGEE. The CDR3 covers 16 residues. The junction had 11 bases not matched to a gene; V was cut back by 0 bases and J by 10 bases. Here the CDR3 reads CASSVGGAGGAWEQFF. The CDR3 nucleotides read TGTGCCAGCAGCGTAGGTGGGGCGGGAGGGGCTTGGGAGCAGTTCTTC.

This clonotype was counted ten times or more. V and J are TRBV28 and TRBJ2-3, with 8 nucleotides matching TRBD1. The V gene's germline CDR1 is MDHEN and CDR2 SYDVKM. The trim removed 6 bases at V and 3 bases at J, leaving 5 bases unmatched. CDR3 size: 14 residues. The CDR3 DNA follows: TGTGCCAGCAGCTACAGGGGGGAAACAGATACGCAGTATTTT. It specifies CASSYRGETDTQYF.

With regard to this clonotype: An end of the junction differs from the germline gene, which may be a read error. The chain links TRBV11-2 to TRBJ1-5; D perhaps matches TRBD1 (5 bases). This CDR3 has 14 amino acids. Per the germline V gene, CDR1 is SGHAT and CDR2 is FQNNGV. The DNA of the CDR3 is TGTGCCAACAGCGAGGGGATTAGCAATCAGCCCCAGCATTTT. The encoded protein is CANSEGISNQPQHF.

This clonotype was picked up a small number of times. This chain links TRBV12-3 or TRBV12-4 with TRBJ2-1, with 8 bases that match TRBD2. V shed 6 bases and J 4 bases; nucleotides not matched to a gene: 11. This CDR3 comprises 16 residues. The CDR3 DNA reads as TGTGCCAGCAGCGACGCTGAGCGGGGGCAGTACAATGAGCAGTTCTTC. It specifies CASSDAERGQYNEQFF.

Notes on this clonotype: A much larger clone sits a single nucleotide away, making a read error possible. The chain couples TRBV6-6 to TRBJ2-6; D tentatively reads TRBD1 or TRBD2 (5 bases each). Germline V lookup: CDR1 MNHNY, CDR2 SVGAGI (reference sequence). The length of the CDR3 is 13 residues. Here the CDR3 reads CASTYVGASVLTF. CDR3 DNA: TGTGCCAGCACCTATGTCGGGGCCAGCGTCCTGACTTTC.

This clonotype occurred many times. This chain joins TRBV7-9 and TRBJ1-1; D unresolved. CDR1 and CDR2 (germline): SEHNR, FQNEAQ (reference sequence). Trimming shortened V by 0 bases and J by 2 bases, and 7 bases separated the two germline ends. The CDR3 is made up of 14 amino acids. In nucleotides, the CDR3 is TGTGCCAGCAGCTTAGCGTTTGATAACACTGAAGCTTTCTTT. This encodes CASSLAFDNTEAFF.

The table lists this clonotype with a few counts. The V call is TRBV7-9, the J call TRBJ2-3; 9 bases line up with TRBD1. This CDR3 has 16 residues. From germline, CDR1 is SEHNR and CDR2 FQNEAQ (reference sequence). The J segment lost 4 bases and the V segment lost 0 bases, leaving 5 bases of the junction unmatched. CDR3 sequence: CASSLAGTGPPDTQYF. The DNA of the CDR3 is TGTGCCAGCAGCTTAGCGGGGACAGGGCCACCAGATACGCAGTATTTT.

A note on this clonotype: This sequence may be a read error, since a much larger clone differs from it by one base. The chain combines TRBV27 with TRBJ2-7; 11 nucleotides agree with TRBD2. Germline loops: CDR1 MNHEY, CDR2 SMNVEV (reference sequence). The CDR3 runs to 15 residues. The CDR3 loop is CASRLAGGRSYGQYF. For the CDR3, the DNA is TGTGCCAGCAGGCTAGCGGGGGGCCGCTCCTACGGGCAGTACTTC.

The chain uses TRBV4-2 and TRBJ1-5; 7 bases fit TRBD1. The CDR3 has 16 residues. Germline assignment: CDR1 LGHNA and CDR2 YNFKEQ. The V and J ends lost 0 bases and 2 bases, in that order; junction bases with no gene match: 4. CDR3 protein: CASSQETGTGNQPQHF. Here the CDR3 DNA reads TGTGCCAGCAGCCAAGAGACAGGGACGGGCAATCAGCCCCAGCATTTT.

Details on this clonotype: It may be a read error: a sequence one base away is much more abundant. The gene calls are TRBV7-9 and TRBJ1-6; tentatively, D is TRBD1 (6 bases). The CDR3 is 17 residues long. Germline CDR1 is SEHNR and CDR2 is FQNEAQ (reference sequence). CDR3 coding DNA: TGTGCCAGCAGCCCAGTCGGGGGGGCCTCCCATAATTCACCCCTCCACTTT. Translating it yields CASSPVGGASHNSPLHF. The full variable domain, in which reference TRBV7-9 and TRBJ1-6 provide the parts outside the CDR3, is DTGVSQNPRHKITKRGQNVTFRCDPISEHNRLYWYRQTLGQGPEFLTYFQNEAQLEKSRLLSDRFSAERPKGSFSTLEIQRTEQGDSAMYLCASSPVGGASHNSPLHFGNGTRLTVT.

In regard to this clonotype: A read error is possible here, since a much larger clone lies one base away. V and J are TRBV20-1 and TRBJ2-7; no clear D gene. Between the trimmed V and J ends, which lost 0 bases and 7 bases, there was a span of 10 bases. CDR1 DFQATT and CDR2 SNEGSKA come from the germline V gene (reference sequence). This CDR3 has 12 residues. The CDR3 spells CSARDYAEEQYF. CDR3 in DNA: TGCAGTGCTAGAGATTACGCGGAGGAGCAGTACTTC.

The V and J genes are TRBV12-3 or TRBV12-4 and TRBJ1-2; TRBD1 matches 7 bases. The CDR3 extends over 14 amino acids. V trimming: 7 bases; J trimming: 5 bases; junction bases outside the gene matches: 10. CDR3 sequence: CASKTTGERYGYTF. The DNA of the CDR3 is TGTGCCAGCAAAACTACAGGGGAGAGGTATGGCTACACCTTC.

This clonotype has a handful of counts. J is TRBJ2-7 and V is TRBV4-1, with 7 bases identical to TRBD2. The CDR3 is made up of 16 amino acids. The V and J ends lost 2 bases and 1 base, in that order; junction bases with no gene match: 8. Germline CDR1 is MGHRA and CDR2 is YSYEKL. The CDR3, as DNA: TGCGCCAGCAGCCAAAGGGCAGGGAGGGATTCCTACGAGCAGTACTTC. Protein product: CASSQRAGRDSYEQYF.

This clonotype was detected many times. J is TRBJ2-3 and V is TRBV20-1, with 8 bases that match TRBD2. CDR3 length equals 17 residues. Per the germline V gene, CDR1 is DFQATT and CDR2 is SNEGSKA (reference sequence). V lost 5 bases to trimming and J lost 1 base; unmatched junction nucleotides: 14. CDR3 protein: CSADRDGGLAGTDTQYF. As DNA, the CDR3 is TGCAGTGCTGACCGGGACGGAGGACTAGCTGGCACAGATACGCAGTATTTT.